These T cell receptor beta chains were read from a single sample in a study of T cell responses to AZD1222 COVID-19 vaccine. Method: immunoSEQ multiplex PCR; TCRdb's copy keeps in-frame clones and lacks some. The sample carries some 120,000 clones, just over 85% recorded once. The material sequenced was peripheral blood, taken on day 0 of MenACWY control vaccination. The receptors here all came from an adult in good health. The CDR3 runs from the conserved cysteine through the conserved F or W. Fields, in order: V gene, CDR3 length, J gene, clone size, D gene, CDR3 protein, CDR3 DNA. D genes are given only for firm matches. A row's size may be missing; if present it is once, few, many or a size class.

>TRBV7-9|18|TRBJ2-1|few|TRBD2
CASSLGLAGEGSYNEQFF
TGTGCCAGCAGCTTAGGGCTAGCGGGAGAGGGATCCTACAATGAGCAGTTCTTC
>TRBV5-1|14|TRBJ2-7|-|TRBD1
CASSSTGFAYEQYF
TGCGCCAGCAGCTCGACAGGGTTCGCCTACGAGCAGTACTTC
>TRBV9|15|TRBJ2-5|-|-
CASSVEGREQETQYF
TGTGCCAGCAGCGTAGAGGGACGCGAACAAGAGACCCAGTACTTC
>TRBV28|16|TRBJ2-7|once|TRBD1
CASRPPRQGISSEQYF
TGTGCCAGCAGGCCCCCCCGACAGGGGATCTCAAGCGAGCAGTACTTC
>TRBV2|12|TRBJ2-5|-|-
CASSPGWETQYF
TGTGCCAGCAGTCCTGGATGGGAGACCCAGTACTTC
>TRBV2|13|TRBJ2-5|medium-sized|-
CASGASFKETQYF
TGTGCCAGCGGGGCAAGTTTTAAAGAGACCCAGTACTTC
>TRBV19|15|TRBJ2-7|-|TRBD2
CASSPSGRGGYEQYF
TGTGCCAGTAGCCCGAGCGGGAGAGGGGGTTACGAGCAGTACTTC
>TRBV30|11|TRBJ1-1|-|TRBD1
CAWRQGVGAFF
TGTGCCTGGAGGCAGGGGGTCGGGGCTTTCTTT
>TRBV4-1|16|TRBJ1-2|few|-
CASSHARQSANYGYTF
TGCGCCAGCAGCCACGCCCGACAGTCAGCTAACTATGGCTACACCTTC
>TRBV2|15|TRBJ1-2|-|-
CASSEAARVFYGYTF
TGTGCCAGCAGTGAAGCGGCCAGGGTTTTTTATGGCTACACCTTC
>TRBV30|12|TRBJ1-1|-|-
CAWRGPNTEAFF
TGTGCCTGGAGGGGACCGAACACTGAAGCTTTCTTT
>TRBV27|17|TRBJ2-7|-|TRBD1
CASSSPSQGQGLYEQYF
TGTGCCAGCAGCTCCCCCTCCCAGGGACAGGGACTCTACGAGCAGTACTTC
>TRBV28|14|TRBJ2-7|-|-
CASGFGGGSYEQYF
TGTGCCAGCGGGTTCGGGGGTGGGTCCTACGAGCAGTACTTC
>TRBV7-3|15|TRBJ2-1|-|TRBD2
CASSLLAGGGNEQFF
TGTGCCAGCAGCTTATTAGCGGGAGGTGGAAATGAGCAGTTCTTC
>TRBV25-1|14|TRBJ2-2|-|TRBD2
CASTPSGSTGELFF
TGTGCCAGCACCCCTAGCGGGAGTACCGGGGAGCTGTTTTTT
>TRBV5-1|16|TRBJ1-5|-|-
CASSLRPMGVNQPQHF
TGCGCCAGCAGCTTGCGCCCTATGGGGGTCAATCAGCCCCAGCATTTT
>TRBV2|12|TRBJ2-7|-|TRBD2
CASRTSAYEQYF
TGTGCCAGTCGGACTAGCGCTTACGAGCAGTACTTC
>TRBV6-5|13|TRBJ2-2|-|-
CASIHRNSGELFF
TGTGCCAGCATTCACAGGAATTCCGGGGAGCTGTTTTTT
>TRBV27|15|TRBJ2-7|-|-
CASSRRSGDPYEQYF
TGTGCCAGCAGCCGAAGGTCGGGAGATCCCTACGAGCAGTACTTC
>TRBV18|12|TRBJ1-2|once|TRBD1
CASSPRDRDYTF
TGTGCCAGCTCACCTCGGGACAGGGACTACACCTTC
>TRBV11-1|16|TRBJ2-1|-|-
CASSPNVGGVDNEQFF
TGTGCCAGCAGCCCTAATGTTGGCGGGGTAGACAATGAGCAGTTCTTC
>TRBV6-5|15|TRBJ2-7|-|-
CASSYSYSQTYEQYF
TGTGCCAGCAGTTACTCCTACAGCCAAACCTACGAGCAGTACTTC
>TRBV24-1|15|TRBJ2-5|-|-
CATSDLQGRGETQYF
TGTGCCACCAGTGATTTACAGGGTAGGGGAGAGACCCAGTACTTC
>TRBV6-5|14|TRBJ1-2|once|TRBD1
CASSYRRGTYGYTF
TGTGCCAGCAGTTACCGCAGGGGGACTTATGGCTACACCTTC
>TRBV12-5|19|TRBJ2-7|-|TRBD2
CASGPTTSGGERISYEQYF
TGTGCTAGTGGCCCCACAACTAGCGGGGGAGAGAGGATTTCCTACGAGCAGTACTTC
>TRBV7-9|14|TRBJ1-4|-|-
CASSHSGWDEKLFF
TGTGCCAGCAGCCACTCAGGCTGGGATGAAAAACTGTTTTTT
>TRBV14|13|TRBJ1-1|-|-
CASSQAGNTEAFF
TGTGCCAGCAGCCAAGCAGGGAACACTGAAGCTTTCTTT
>TRBV29-1|12|TRBJ1-2|-|TRBD1
CSVEGQPYGYTF
TGCAGCGTTGAGGGACAGCCCTATGGCTACACCTTC
>TRBV6-1|14|TRBJ2-7|-|-
CASSEITGTYEQYF
TGTGCCAGCAGTGAAATTACAGGGACCTACGAGCAGTACTTC
>TRBV9|15|TRBJ1-1|-|TRBD1
CASSVVQGANTEAFF
TGTGCCAGCAGCGTAGTACAGGGGGCGAACACTGAAGCTTTCTTT
>TRBV3-1/TRBV3-2|16|TRBJ2-3|-|-
CASSQDTPKHTDTQYF
TGTGCCAGCAGCCAAGACACTCCCAAGCACACAGATACGCAGTATTTT
>TRBV2|16|TRBJ2-1|-|TRBD2
CASSVGPSGRAAEQFF
TGTGCCAGCAGTGTGGGGCCTAGCGGGAGAGCGGCTGAGCAGTTCTTC
>TRBV3-1/TRBV3-2|14|TRBJ2-7|-|-
CASSQAAAPKRQYF
TGTGCCAGCAGCCAAGCAGCGGCCCCGAAAAGGCAGTACTTC
>TRBV28|15|TRBJ2-3|-|TRBD1
CASSSGTGVPDTQYF
TGTGCCAGCAGTTCCGGGACAGGGGTACCAGATACGCAGTATTTT
>TRBV18|14|TRBJ1-6|-|-
CASSASSYNSPLHF
TGTGCCAGCTCAGCGAGCTCCTATAATTCACCCCTCCACTTT
>TRBV3-1/TRBV3-2|16|TRBJ2-5|-|TRBD2
CASSRRLAGGQETQYF
TGTGCCAGCAGCCGACGTCTAGCGGGAGGACAAGAGACCCAGTACTTC
>TRBV19|13|TRBJ2-7|-|-
CASSDPFSYEQYF
TGTGCCAGTAGTGATCCGTTCAGCTACGAGCAGTACTTC
>TRBV6-1|15|TRBJ2-2|-|TRBD1
CASREGDRVTGELFF
TGTGCCAGCAGGGAAGGGGACAGGGTGACCGGGGAGCTGTTTTTT
>TRBV7-2|16|TRBJ2-1|-|-
CASSLARLASHNEQFF
TGTGCCAGCAGCTTAGCGAGGCTAGCGTCCCACAATGAGCAGTTCTTC
>TRBV20-1|16|TRBJ2-4|-|-
CSASAPRVVGKNIQYF
TGCAGTGCTAGTGCCCCCCGAGTGGTCGGCAAAAACATTCAGTACTTC
>TRBV5-4|15|TRBJ1-4|-|-
CASSSGPSTNEKLFF
TGTGCCAGCAGTTCGGGACCTTCAACTAATGAAAAACTGTTTTTT
>TRBV7-8|15|TRBJ1-4|-|TRBD1
CASSVDRGPNEKLFF
TGTGCCAGCAGCGTGGACAGGGGGCCAAATGAAAAACTGTTTTTT
>TRBV9|14|TRBJ2-7|-|-
CASSVNEGTYEQYF
TGTGCCAGCAGCGTGAACGAAGGCACCTACGAGCAGTACTTC
>TRBV5-5|16|TRBJ2-3|-|TRBD2
CASTRQASGSRDTQYF
TGTGCCAGCACTCGGCAGGCTAGCGGGAGTCGAGATACGCAGTATTTT
>TRBV10-1|14|TRBJ1-3|few|-
CASSESIYGNTIYF
TGCGCCAGCAGTGAGTCGATTTATGGAAACACCATATATTTT
>TRBV5-1|15|TRBJ2-7|-|-
CASSLGGLESYEQYF
TGCGCCAGCAGCTTGGGGGGGCTAGAATCCTACGAGCAGTACTTC
>TRBV2|14|TRBJ2-1|-|-
CASSGQVVANEQFF
TGTGCCAGCAGCGGGCAGGTCGTGGCAAACGAGCAGTTCTTC
>TRBV10-1|12|TRBJ2-1|-|-
CASSESTNEQFF
TGCGCCAGCAGTGAGTCAACAAATGAGCAGTTCTTC
>TRBV2|15|TRBJ2-1|-|TRBD2
CASSEYSGRANEQFF
TGTGCCAGCAGTGAATACAGCGGGAGGGCCAATGAGCAGTTCTTC
>TRBV3-1/TRBV3-2|16|TRBJ2-7|-|TRBD2
CASSPRGSGVFYEQYF
TGTGCCAGCAGCCCCCGGGGTAGCGGGGTTTTCTACGAGCAGTACTTC
>TRBV9|13|TRBJ1-1|-|-
CASSVEGHTEAFF
TGTGCCAGCAGCGTTGAAGGTCACACTGAAGCTTTCTTT
>TRBV2|16|TRBJ2-7|-|-
CASSRDGQILSYEQYF
TGTGCCAGCAGCCGGGACGGGCAGATCCTCTCCTACGAGCAGTACTTC